The 8 T cell receptor beta chains presented below share a single source sample, sequenced in a study of T-cell memory formation after mild COVID-19. TCRdb independently ran MiXCR on the 5' RACE reads; one entry per CDR3 protein. The table has about 130,000 distinct CDR3 sequences, about 6.5% seen once. The sequenced material came from PBMCs or a T cell subset sorted from them (not recorded which). The receptors shown here come from an adult woman who had mild COVID-19 (a few samples of this study predate the infection). Cell type and time point are not known.

V usage is TRBV5-4 and J usage is TRBJ1-2; D is unclear. The CDR3 totals 12 residues. CDR1 is SGHNT and CDR2 is YYREEE in the germline V gene (reference sequence). Between the trimmed V and J ends, which lost 0 bases and 3 bases, there was a span of 3 bases. In DNA form, the CDR3 reads TGTGCCAGCAGCTTGGAGGACTATGGCTACACCTTC. Protein: CASSLEDYGYTF.

The chain is built from TRBV5-1 and TRBJ2-6; 8 bases match TRBD1. V was pared by 3 bases and J by 2 bases, with 13 bases of the junction left unmatched. Germline V gives CDR1 SGHRS, CDR2 YFSETQ. The CDR3 totals 19 residues. CDR3 sequence (DNA): TGCGCCAGCAGCTCTTTTACAGGGGGTGGCTCGGCTGGGGCCAACGTCCTGACTTTC. It is translated as CASSSFTGGGSAGANVLTF.

The chain has TRBV6-6 and TRBJ2-5; TRBD1 matches at 10 bases. Germline V lookup: CDR1 MNHNY, CDR2 SVGAGI (reference sequence). The CDR3 totals 17 residues. The junction had 12 bases not matched to a gene; V was cut back by 3 bases and J by 5 bases. CDR3 sequence reads: CASSYSRGQGFRETQYF. The DNA of the CDR3 is TGTGCCAGCAGTTATTCCCGGGGACAGGGGTTTCGGGAGACCCAGTACTTC.

In its sample, this clonotype was seen a few times. The CDR3 sequence: CSARDQEFRRDRGRVVGRTEAFF. The CDR3 region has the DNA TGCAGTGCTAGAGATCAGGAGTTTCGCCGGGACAGGGGGCGCGTGGTCGGGAGGACTGAAGCTTTCTTT. The rearrangement uses TRBV20-1 and TRBJ1-1; TRBD1 matches at 12 bases. This CDR3 has 23 amino acids. Trimming cost V 0 bases and J 5 bases; bases outside gene matches: 28. Germline CDR1 DFQATT, CDR2 SNEGSKA (reference sequence).

This chain connects TRBV7-9 to TRBJ2-2; 9 bases line up with TRBD1. Germline V lookup: CDR1 SEHNR, CDR2 FQNEAQ (reference sequence). The length of the CDR3 is 16 residues. Trimming took 5 bases from V and 4 from J; bases not matched to a gene: 8. The CDR3 nucleotides read TGTGCCAGCAGCCCGCAGACAGGGGGATCCACCGGGGAGCTGTTTTTT. It codes for CASSPQTGGSTGELFF.

This clonotype has ten or more counts. The DNA for the CDR3 is TGTGCCAGCAGCCAAGAGTCTGGGGGTGCCAAAAACATTCAGTACTTC. Protein product: CASSQESGGAKNIQYF. The V call is TRBV4-2, the J call TRBJ2-4; the D call may be TRBD1 or TRBD2 (5 bases each). V dropped 0 bases and J dropped 1 base, with 10 bases sitting between them. The CDR3 is 16 residues long. The germline gives CDR1 LGHNA, CDR2 YNFKEQ.

Ten or more counts support this clonotype. The chain employs TRBV7-3 and TRBJ2-2, with TRBD1 as a possible D gene (5 bases). Germline loops: CDR1 SGHTA, CDR2 FQGTGA. Trimming left V 5 bases short and J 4 bases short, with 11 bases between. The CDR3 spans 14 residues. The CDR3 nucleotides read TGTGCCAGCAGCAATCAGGGTGCCACCGGGGAGCTGTTTTTT. Its translation is CASSNQGATGELFF.

There are a few counts of this clonotype. The V gene is TRBV5-1, the J gene TRBJ1-1, with D perhaps TRBD1 (5 bases). The CDR3 is 15 amino acids. From germline, CDR1 is SGHRS and CDR2 YFSETQ. The V gene lost 7 bases and the J gene lost 0 bases, with 16 bases spanning the gap. CDR3 nucleotides: TGCGCCAGCCATAATACGACAGCAATGAACACTGAAGCTTTCTTT. Translation: CASHNTTAMNTEAFF.